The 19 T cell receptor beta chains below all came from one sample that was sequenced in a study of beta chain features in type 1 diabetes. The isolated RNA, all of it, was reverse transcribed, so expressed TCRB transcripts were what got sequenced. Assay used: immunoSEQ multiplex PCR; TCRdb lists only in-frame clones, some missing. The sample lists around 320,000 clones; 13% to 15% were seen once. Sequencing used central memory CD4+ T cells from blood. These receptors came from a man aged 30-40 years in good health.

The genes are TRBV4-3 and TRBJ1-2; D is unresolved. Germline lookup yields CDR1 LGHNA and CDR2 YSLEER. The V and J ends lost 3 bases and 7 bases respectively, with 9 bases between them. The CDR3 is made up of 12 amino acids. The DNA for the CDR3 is TGCGCCAGCAGCCAGGGGTTGGGTGGCTACACCTTC. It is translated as CASSQGLGGYTF.

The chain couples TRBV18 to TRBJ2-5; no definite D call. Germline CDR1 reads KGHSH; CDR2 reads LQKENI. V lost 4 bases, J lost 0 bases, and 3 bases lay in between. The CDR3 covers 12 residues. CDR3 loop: CASSLYQETQYF. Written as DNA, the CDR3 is TGTGCCAGCTCACTGTACCAAGAGACCCAGTACTTC.

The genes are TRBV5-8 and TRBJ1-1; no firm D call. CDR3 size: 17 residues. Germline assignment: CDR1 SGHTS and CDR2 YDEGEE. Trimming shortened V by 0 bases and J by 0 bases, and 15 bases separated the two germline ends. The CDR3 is CASSLEGLSSMNTEAFF. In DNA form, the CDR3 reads TGTGCCAGCAGCTTGGAGGGATTGAGCTCCATGAACACTGAAGCTTTCTTT.

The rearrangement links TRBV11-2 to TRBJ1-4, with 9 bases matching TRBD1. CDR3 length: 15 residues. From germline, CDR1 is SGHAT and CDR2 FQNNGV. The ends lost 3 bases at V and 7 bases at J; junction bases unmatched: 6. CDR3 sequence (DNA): TGTGCCAGCAGCTTTACACAGGGGGCTGGTGAAAAACTGTTTTTT. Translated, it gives CASSFTQGAGEKLFF.

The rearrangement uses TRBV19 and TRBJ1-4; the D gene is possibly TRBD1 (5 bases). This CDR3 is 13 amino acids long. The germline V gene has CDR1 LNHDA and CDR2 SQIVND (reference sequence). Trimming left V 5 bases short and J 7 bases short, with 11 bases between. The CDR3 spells CASSAVGGEKLFF. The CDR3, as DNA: TGTGCCAGTAGTGCTGTGGGGGGTGAAAAACTGTTTTTT.

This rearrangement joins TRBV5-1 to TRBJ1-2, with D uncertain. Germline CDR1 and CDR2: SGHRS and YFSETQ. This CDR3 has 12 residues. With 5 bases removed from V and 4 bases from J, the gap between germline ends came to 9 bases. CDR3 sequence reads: CASRRDSYGYTF. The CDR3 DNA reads TGCGCCAGCAGACGGGATTCCTATGGCTACACCTTC.

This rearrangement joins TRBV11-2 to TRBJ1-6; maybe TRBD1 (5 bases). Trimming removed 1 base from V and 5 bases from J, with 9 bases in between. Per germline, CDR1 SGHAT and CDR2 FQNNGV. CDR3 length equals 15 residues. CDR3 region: CASSLVSGHNSPLHF. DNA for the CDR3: TGTGCCAGCAGCTTAGTATCAGGGCATAATTCACCCCTCCACTTT.

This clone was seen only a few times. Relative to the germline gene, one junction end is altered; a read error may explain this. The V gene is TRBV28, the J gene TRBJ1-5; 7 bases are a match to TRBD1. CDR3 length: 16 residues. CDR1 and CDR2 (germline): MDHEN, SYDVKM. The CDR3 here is CASSLYIGTANQPQHF. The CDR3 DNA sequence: TGTGCCAGCAGCTTATATATCGGGACAGCTAATCAGCCCCAGCATTTT.

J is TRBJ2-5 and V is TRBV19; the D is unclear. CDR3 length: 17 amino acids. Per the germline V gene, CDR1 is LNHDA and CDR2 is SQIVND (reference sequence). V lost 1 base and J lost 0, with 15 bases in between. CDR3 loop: CASSIGWVGSNQETQYF. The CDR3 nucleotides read TGTGCCAGTAGTATAGGCTGGGTAGGGTCAAACCAAGAGACCCAGTACTTC.

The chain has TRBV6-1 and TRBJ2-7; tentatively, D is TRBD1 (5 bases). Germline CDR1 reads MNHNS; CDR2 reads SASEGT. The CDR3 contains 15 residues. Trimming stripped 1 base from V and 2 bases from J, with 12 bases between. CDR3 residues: CASSEGGLNAYEQYV. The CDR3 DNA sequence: TGTGCCAGCAGTGAAGGGGGCCTAAACGCCTACGAGCAGTACGTC.

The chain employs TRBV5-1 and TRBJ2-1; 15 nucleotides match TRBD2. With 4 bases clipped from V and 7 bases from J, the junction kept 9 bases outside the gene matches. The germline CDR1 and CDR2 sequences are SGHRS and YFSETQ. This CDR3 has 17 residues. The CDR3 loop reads CASSAGLAGGRVNEQFF. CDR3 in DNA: TGCGCCAGCAGCGCCGGACTAGCGGGAGGGCGGGTAAATGAGCAGTTCTTC.

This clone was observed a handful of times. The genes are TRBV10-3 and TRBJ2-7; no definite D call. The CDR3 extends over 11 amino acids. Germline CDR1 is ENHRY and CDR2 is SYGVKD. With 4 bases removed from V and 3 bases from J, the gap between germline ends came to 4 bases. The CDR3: CAISAGYEQYF. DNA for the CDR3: TGTGCCATCAGTGCAGGCTACGAGCAGTACTTC.

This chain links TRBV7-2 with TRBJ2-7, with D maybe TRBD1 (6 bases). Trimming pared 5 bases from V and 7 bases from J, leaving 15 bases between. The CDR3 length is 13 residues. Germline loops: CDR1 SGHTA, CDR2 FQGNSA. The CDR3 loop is CASSATGLGEQYF. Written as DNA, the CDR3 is TGTGCCAGCAGCGCAACAGGGTTAGGAGAGCAGTACTTC.

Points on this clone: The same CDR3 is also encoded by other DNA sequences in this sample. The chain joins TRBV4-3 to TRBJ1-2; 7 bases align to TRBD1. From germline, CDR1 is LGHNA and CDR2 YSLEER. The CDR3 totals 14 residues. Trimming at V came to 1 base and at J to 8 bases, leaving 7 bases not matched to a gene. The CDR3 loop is CASSQVLGGRGYTF. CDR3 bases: TGCGCCAGCAGCCAAGTCTTAGGGGGCCGAGGCTACACCTTC.

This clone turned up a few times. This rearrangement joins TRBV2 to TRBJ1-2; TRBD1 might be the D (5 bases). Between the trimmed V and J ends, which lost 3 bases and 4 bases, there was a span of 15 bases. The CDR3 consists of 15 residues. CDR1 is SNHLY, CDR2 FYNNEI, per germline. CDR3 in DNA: TGTGCCAGCAGTGACTCGGCAGGGATTGGCTATGGCTACACCTTC. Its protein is CASSDSAGIGYGYTF.

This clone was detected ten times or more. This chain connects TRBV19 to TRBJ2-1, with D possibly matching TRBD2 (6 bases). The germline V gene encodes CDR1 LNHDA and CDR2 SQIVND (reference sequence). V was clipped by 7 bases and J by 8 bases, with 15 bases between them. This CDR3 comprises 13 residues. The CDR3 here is CASNPGRRDEQFF. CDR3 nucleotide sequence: TGTGCCAGTAACCCCGGTCGGAGGGATGAGCAGTTCTTC.

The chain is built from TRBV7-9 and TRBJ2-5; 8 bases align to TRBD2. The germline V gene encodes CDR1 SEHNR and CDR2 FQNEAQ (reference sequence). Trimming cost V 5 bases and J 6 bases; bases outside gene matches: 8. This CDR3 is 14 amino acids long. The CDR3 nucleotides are TGTGCCAGCAGCCCCGGGGGGGCCGGGCAGACCCAGTACTTC. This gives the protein CASSPGGAGQTQYF.

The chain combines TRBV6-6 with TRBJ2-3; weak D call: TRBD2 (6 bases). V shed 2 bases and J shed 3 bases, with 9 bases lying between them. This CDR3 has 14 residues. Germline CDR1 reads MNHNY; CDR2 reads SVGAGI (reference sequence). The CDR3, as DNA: TGTGCCAGCAGTTACGGAGGGAGAACAGATACGCAGTATTTT. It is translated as CASSYGGRTDTQYF.

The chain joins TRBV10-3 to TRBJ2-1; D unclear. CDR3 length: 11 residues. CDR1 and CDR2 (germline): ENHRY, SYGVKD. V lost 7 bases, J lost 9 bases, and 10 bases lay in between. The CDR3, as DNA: TGTGCCATCAACGAGTCTGGTGAGCAGTTCTTC. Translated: CAINESGEQFF.